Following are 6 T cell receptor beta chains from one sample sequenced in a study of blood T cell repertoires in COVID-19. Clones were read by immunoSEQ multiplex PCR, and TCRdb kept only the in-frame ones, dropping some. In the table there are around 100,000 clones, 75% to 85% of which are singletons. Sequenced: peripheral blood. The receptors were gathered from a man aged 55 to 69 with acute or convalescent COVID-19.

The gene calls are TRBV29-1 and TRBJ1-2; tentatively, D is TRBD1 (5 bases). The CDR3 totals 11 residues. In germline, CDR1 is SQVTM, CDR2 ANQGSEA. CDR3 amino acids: CSAGLGYGYTF. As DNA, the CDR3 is TGCAGTGCGGGACTCGGGTATGGCTACACCTTC.

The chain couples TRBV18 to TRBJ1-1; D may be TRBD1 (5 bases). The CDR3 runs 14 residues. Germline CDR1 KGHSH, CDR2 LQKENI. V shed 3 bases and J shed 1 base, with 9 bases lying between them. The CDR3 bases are TGTGCCAGCTCACCCCCAGGGCAGAACACTGAAGCTTTCTTT. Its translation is CASSPPGQNTEAFF.

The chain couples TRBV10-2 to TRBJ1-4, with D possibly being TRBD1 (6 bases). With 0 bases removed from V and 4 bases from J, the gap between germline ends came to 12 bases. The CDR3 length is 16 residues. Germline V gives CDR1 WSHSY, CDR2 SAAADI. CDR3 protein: CASSESTGYRNEKLFF. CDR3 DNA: TGCGCCAGCAGTGAGTCTACAGGGTACCGTAATGAAAAACTGTTTTTT.

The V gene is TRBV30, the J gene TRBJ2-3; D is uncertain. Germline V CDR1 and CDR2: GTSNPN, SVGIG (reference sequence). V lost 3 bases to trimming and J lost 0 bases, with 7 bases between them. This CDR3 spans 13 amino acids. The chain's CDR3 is CAWRTSSTDTQYF. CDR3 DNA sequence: TGTGCCTGGAGGACTTCTAGCACAGATACGCAGTATTTT. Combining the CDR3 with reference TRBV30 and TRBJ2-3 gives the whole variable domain SQTIHQWPATLVQPVGSPLSLECTVEGTSNPNLYWYRQAAGRGLQLLFYSVGIGQISSEVPQNLSASRPQDRQFILSSKKLLLSDSGFYLCAWRTSSTDTQYFGPGTRLTVL.

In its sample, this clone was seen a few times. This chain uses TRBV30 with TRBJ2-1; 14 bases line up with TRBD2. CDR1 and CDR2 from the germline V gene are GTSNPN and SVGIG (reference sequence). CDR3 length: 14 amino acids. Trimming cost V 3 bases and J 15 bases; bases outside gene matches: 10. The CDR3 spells CAWRPGLAGVRVFF. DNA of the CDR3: TGTGCCTGGAGGCCGGGACTAGCGGGAGTCCGGGTGTTCTTC.

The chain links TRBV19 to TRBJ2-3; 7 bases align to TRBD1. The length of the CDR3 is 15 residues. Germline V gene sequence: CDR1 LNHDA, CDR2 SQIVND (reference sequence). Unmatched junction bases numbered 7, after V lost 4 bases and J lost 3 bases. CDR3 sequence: CASSRGQPGTDTQYF. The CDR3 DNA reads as TGTGCCAGTAGTAGGGGACAGCCGGGGACAGATACGCAGTATTTT.